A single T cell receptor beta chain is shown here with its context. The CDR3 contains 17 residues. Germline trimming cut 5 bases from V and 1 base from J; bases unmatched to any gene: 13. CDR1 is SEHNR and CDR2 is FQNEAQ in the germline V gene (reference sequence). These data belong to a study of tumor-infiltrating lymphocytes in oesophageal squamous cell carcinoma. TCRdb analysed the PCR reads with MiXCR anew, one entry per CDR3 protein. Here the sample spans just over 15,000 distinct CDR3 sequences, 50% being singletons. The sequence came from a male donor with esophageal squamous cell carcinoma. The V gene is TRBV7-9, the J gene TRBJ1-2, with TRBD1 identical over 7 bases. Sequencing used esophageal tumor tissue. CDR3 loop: CASSNIITGDFNYGYTF. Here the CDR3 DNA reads TGTGCCAGCAGCAATATCATCACAGGGGATTTTAACTATGGCTACACCTTC.